This is a list of T cell receptor beta chains from one sample in a study of cytomegalovirus exposure and HLA in healthy donors. Libraries were prepared by immunoSEQ multiplex PCR; TCRdb keeps only in-frame clonotypes and omits some of them. This table holds about 230,000 clones, roughly 81% found once. Sequenced input: PBMCs. Receptors originate from a girl aged 2-9 years in good health and CMV-seronegative. CDR3s include the opening cysteine and the closing phenylalanine or tryptophan. D genes are given only for firm matches. Clone size is shown for a subset of rows, as once, few, many or a class of expanded clone.

TRBJ2-1 TRBV5-1 - TRBD2 TGCGCCAGCTTCCCCGGGGAGGGATCCTACAATGAGCAGTTCTTC CASFPGEGSYNEQFF
TRBJ2-3 TRBV7-3 - TRBD1 TGTGCCAGCAGCGCGGGACAGGGGACCACAGATACGCAGTATTTT CASSAGQGTTDTQYF
TRBJ1-1 TRBV6-5 - - TGTGCCAGCAGTTACGGCGGAACTGAAGCTTTCTTT CASSYGGTEAFF
TRBJ2-1 TRBV29-1 - TRBD2 TGCAGCGTTGACAAACTAGCGGGAGGCTCCTACAATGAGCAGTTCTTC CSVDKLAGGSYNEQFF
TRBJ1-1 TRBV5-8 - TRBD1 TGTGCCAGCAGCTTGGCTGGGACAGGGGGCACTGAAGCTTTCTTT CASSLAGTGGTEAFF
TRBJ2-1 TRBV19 - TRBD2 TGTGCCAGTAGTAAACTAGCGGGGACCTACAATGAGCAGTTCTTC CASSKLAGTYNEQFF
TRBJ1-2 TRBV10-3 - - TGTGCCATACCTGACGTAGGGGGCTATGGCTACACCTTC CAIPDVGGYGYTF
TRBJ2-5 TRBV13 - TRBD2 TGTGCCAGCAGCTCCACTAGCGGGAAAGAGACCCAGTACTTC CASSSTSGKETQYF
TRBJ2-5 TRBV6-6 - TRBD1 TGTGCCAGCAGTTCACTCGGACAGGATCAAGAGACCCAGTACTTC CASSSLGQDQETQYF
TRBJ2-5 TRBV2 - TRBD2 TGTGCCAGCAGGATCCGACGTCTAGCGGGAGACGGGACCCAGTACTTC CASRIRRLAGDGTQYF
TRBJ1-3 TRBV27 - TRBD1 TGTGCCAGCAGTACCACCGGGACAGGAGGAAACACCATATATTTT CASSTTGTGGNTIYF
TRBJ2-1 TRBV27 - - TGTGCCAGCAGTTCCCTACAGGGCGCTACATACAATGAGCAGTTCTTC CASSSLQGATYNEQFF
TRBJ2-7 TRBV5-1 - TRBD1 TGCGCCGGCAGCTTGGGCCCGACAGGGTCCCGATACGAGCAGTACTTC CAGSLGPTGSRYEQYF
TRBJ1-5 TRBV2 - - TGTGCCAGCACCGATGGGGGGATGGGTAATCAGCCCCAGCATTTT CASTDGGMGNQPQHF
TRBJ1-4 TRBV10-2 once - TGCGCCAGCAGTGAGTCCGGGACGGAGGGGGAAAAACTGTTTTTT CASSESGTEGEKLFF
TRBJ2-1 TRBV5-4 - - TGTGCCAGCAGCTTATACAGGGAGAGCTACAATGAGCAGTTCTTC CASSLYRESYNEQFF
TRBJ2-1 TRBV6-1 - - TGTGCCAGCAGTGACGTCGGGGACAATGAGCAGTTCTTC CASSDVGDNEQFF
TRBJ1-1 TRBV6-1 - - TGTGCCAGCAGTGAACCCGGGTCCCCGAGGAACACTGAAGCTTTCTTT CASSEPGSPRNTEAFF
TRBJ1-5 TRBV5-5 few - TGTGCCAGCAGCTTGGGTATCCCAGGTTACCAGCCCCAGCATTTT CASSLGIPGYQPQHF
TRBJ1-5 TRBV5-6 - TRBD1 TGTGCCAGCAGCTTAGGGACAGGAAATCAGCCCCAGCATTTT CASSLGTGNQPQHF
TRBJ1-1 TRBV2 - - TGTGCCAGCAGGGTCCGACAGCCCGGGGGAGCTTTCTTT CASRVRQPGGAFF
TRBJ1-5 TRBV6-5 few - TGTGCCAGCAGTTCCAGGGCCAATCAGCCCCAGCATTTT CASSSRANQPQHF
TRBJ2-7 TRBV5-6 - - TGTGCCAGCAGCTTGGCCGGTCACCTCCTCGGTGACACCTACGAGCAGTACTTC CASSLAGHLLGDTYEQYF
TRBJ1-6 TRBV6-5 once TRBD1 TGTGCCAGCAGTTACTCGAGGGGCAGGGGGCAATCACCCCTCCACTTT CASSYSRGRGQSPLHF
TRBJ2-3 TRBV6-1 - - TGTGCCAGCACCGCCGGGGTTAGCACAGATACGCAGTATTTT CASTAGVSTDTQYF
TRBJ2-1 TRBV7-3 - TRBD1 TGTGCCAGCAGCAAAGGGACAGCCTACAATGAGCAGTTCTTC CASSKGTAYNEQFF
TRBJ2-7 TRBV4-1 - TRBD1 TGCGCCAGCAGCCGCAGACAGGGGGGGAGCCCCACCGAGCAGTACTTC CASSRRQGGSPTEQYF
TRBJ1-1 TRBV6-5 - - TGTGCCAGCATCTCTGGCCTAGCGGGGACTGAAGCTTTCTTT CASISGLAGTEAFF
TRBJ2-5 TRBV5-4 - TRBD2 TGTGCCAGCAGCTTGGGTAGCGGGGTAGGGGGAGGGACCCAGTACTTC CASSLGSGVGGGTQYF
TRBJ2-3 TRBV5-1 once - TGCGCCAGCAGCTTGAGACATCGTGATACGCAGTATTTT CASSLRHRDTQYF
TRBJ1-1 TRBV6-1 few - TGTGCCAGCAGTGGGTTCGGGGGGAACACTGAAGCTTTCTTT CASSGFGGNTEAFF
TRBJ2-2 TRBV30 once - TGTGCCTGGAGGTTGCGGGGGAACACCGGGGAGCTGTTTTTT CAWRLRGNTGELFF